Shown below are 25 T cell receptor beta chains from a single sample sequenced in a study of STAT5B mutations in CD4+ large granular lymphocyte leukemia. This table comes from immunoSEQ multiplex PCR, and its TCRdb copy is limited to in-frame clones, with some not included. This table holds more than 20,000 clones, about four fifths found once. Sequenced material: CD4+ T cells from blood buffy coats. The receptors come from a human donor in good health.

The gene calls are TRBV7-2 and TRBJ2-1, with TRBD2 identical over 9 bases. V gave up 6 bases and J gave up 9 bases; unmatched junction bases: 9. The CDR3 consists of 14 residues. The germline V gene has CDR1 SGHTA and CDR2 FQGNSA. This CDR3 reads CASSLPGLAAEQFF. CDR3 coding DNA: TGTGCCAGCAGTCTACCGGGACTAGCTGCTGAGCAGTTCTTC.

This clone came up once. The rearrangement links TRBV29-1 to TRBJ1-1, with D possibly matching TRBD1 (6 bases). The CDR3 is 14 amino acids. The V end lost 7 bases, the J end lost 0 bases, and 15 bases lay between the germline ends. Germline loops: CDR1 SQVTM, CDR2 ANQGSEA. The CDR3 coding sequence is TGCAGCGCCCGTACAGGGCCCATGAACACTGAAGCTTTCTTT. Its protein is CSARTGPMNTEAFF.

On this clone itself: At the DNA level, this CDR3 is encoded by other sequences in the same sample as well. The V and J genes are TRBV9 and TRBJ1-2; 8 bases agree with TRBD1. J gave up 4 bases and V 3 bases, and 11 bases lay outside the gene matches. Germline loops: CDR1 SGDLS, CDR2 YYNGEE. The CDR3 runs to 16 residues. DNA for the CDR3: TGTGCCAGCAGCGCCGAAGGCAGGGGGCACGGCTATGGCTACACCTTC. The encoded protein is CASSAEGRGHGYGYTF.

This clone appeared a single time. This sequence joins TRBV6-4 and TRBJ2-7; the D gene is possibly TRBD1 (5 bases). TRBJ2-5 matches the DNA end more closely, so the J call is doubtful. Germline loops: CDR1 MRHNA, CDR2 SNTAGT. The CDR3 runs to 12 residues. In DNA form, the CDR3 reads TGTGCCAGCAAGGGGCGGTCAAAGACCCAGTACTTC. Its translation is CASKGRSKTQYF.

This clone was recorded once. This chain's CDR3 is CASNRGIDSNQPQHF. DNA of the CDR3: TGTGCCAGCAATAGGGGCATAGATAGCAATCAGCCCCAGCATTTT. The rearrangement uses TRBV6-1 and TRBJ1-5; D is perhaps TRBD1 (5 bases). This CDR3 region has 15 residues. The V gene's germline CDR1 is MNHNS and CDR2 SASEGT. V was pared by 7 bases and J by 0 bases, with 13 bases between.

The genes are TRBV5-6 and TRBJ1-2, with 8 positions matching TRBD1. CDR3 length: 15 amino acids. Germline trimming cut 0 bases from V and 3 bases from J; bases unmatched to any gene: 4. The V gene's germline CDR1 is SGHDT and CDR2 YYEEEE. CDR3 amino acids: CASSLDQGAYYGYTF. For the CDR3, the DNA is TGTGCCAGCAGCTTGGATCAGGGGGCTTACTATGGCTACACCTTC.

This clone was seen a few times. This chain links TRBV6-6 with TRBJ1-1; D call uncertain. Per germline, CDR1 MNHNY and CDR2 SVGAGI (reference sequence). This CDR3 has 14 residues. V dropped 4 bases and J dropped 1 base, with 10 bases sitting between them. The CDR3 is CASSLKFQNTEAFF. In nucleotides, the CDR3 is TGTGCCAGCAGTTTAAAGTTTCAGAACACTGAAGCTTTCTTT.

This chain links TRBV6-5 with TRBJ2-1; 8 nucleotides align to TRBD2. The trim removed 4 bases at V and 2 bases at J, leaving 4 bases unmatched. The CDR3 runs to 15 residues. Germline lookup yields CDR1 MNHEY and CDR2 SVGAGI. The CDR3 coding sequence is TGTGCCAGCAGTTCTACTAGCGGCGCCTACAATGAGCAGTTCTTC. Translated: CASSSTSGAYNEQFF.

This clone has only one observation. The chain combines TRBV4-1 with TRBJ2-1; D is perhaps TRBD2 (5 bases). Trimming cost V 10 bases and J 5 bases, with 24 bases left between them. The germline gives CDR1 MGHRA, CDR2 YSYEKL. The CDR3 consists of 16 residues. CDR3 sequence reads: CANPGGGLQQNNEQFF. As DNA, the CDR3 is TGCGCCAACCCCGGAGGTGGGCTCCAGCAGAACAATGAGCAGTTCTTC.

The chain is built from TRBV27 and TRBJ2-7; no firm D call. Germline V CDR1 and CDR2: MNHEY, SMNVEV (reference sequence). The CDR3 runs to 14 residues. The germline V and J ends were trimmed by 4 bases and 1 base, with 11 bases remaining between them. CDR3 DNA: TGTGCCAGCAGTTCCCCGGACGGGTCCTACGAGCAGTACTTC. Translated: CASSSPDGSYEQYF.

As to this clone: A read error may produce the germline difference seen at one junction end. The chain combines TRBV25-1 with TRBJ2-7; a possible D gene is TRBD2 (6 bases). Per the germline V gene, CDR1 is MGHDK and CDR2 is SYGVNS. This CDR3 has 13 residues. CDR3 sequence reads: CASSFSGVDEQYF. In DNA form, the CDR3 reads TGTGCTAGCAGTTTTTCGGGGGTTGACGAGCAGTACTTC.

The chain uses TRBV2 and TRBJ2-1; 8 nucleotides match TRBD1. J gave up 3 bases and V 7 bases, and 5 bases lay outside the gene matches. CDR1 is SNHLY, CDR2 FYNNEI, per germline. The CDR3 extends over 14 amino acids. The CDR3 coding sequence is TGTGCCAGCAACAGGGACAGGAACTACAATGAGCAGTTCTTC. Translated, it gives CASNRDRNYNEQFF.

V is TRBV19 and J is TRBJ1-5; D is undetermined. The CDR3 runs to 13 residues. The germline CDR1 and CDR2 sequences are LNHDA and SQIVND (reference sequence). The V end lost 6 bases, the J end lost 8 bases, and 14 bases lay between the germline ends. CDR3 sequence reads: CASSVSQQEPQHF. CDR3 nucleotide sequence: TGTGCCAGTAGCGTAAGTCAACAAGAGCCCCAGCATTTT. Combining the CDR3 with reference TRBV19 and TRBJ1-5 gives the whole variable domain DGGITQSPKYLFRKEGQNVTLSCEQNLNHDAMYWYRQDPGQGLRLIYYSQIVNDFQKGDIAEGYSVSREKKESFPLTVTSAQKNPTAFYLCASSVSQQEPQHFGDGTRLSIL.

The rearrangement links TRBV7-9 to TRBJ1-6; 7 positions agree with TRBD1. This CDR3 region has 16 residues. CDR1 is SEHNR and CDR2 is FQNEAQ in the germline V gene (reference sequence). Unmatched junction bases numbered 10, after V lost 5 bases and J lost 6 bases. CDR3 in DNA: TGTGCCAGCAGCGGCGACAGGGATACTTTTAATTCACCCCTCCACTTT. This translates into CASSGDRDTFNSPLHF.

The chain joins TRBV5-4 to TRBJ1-1; D perhaps matches TRBD1 (5 bases). V was shortened by 1 base and J by 4 bases, with 11 bases between the two germline ends. CDR1 and CDR2 (germline): SGHNT, YYREEE (reference sequence). CDR3 length equals 14 residues. The CDR3 DNA sequence: TGTGCCAGCAGCTTGTCTGGGGGACCCACTGAAGCTTTCTTT. It encodes CASSLSGGPTEAFF. Looking up the rest from reference TRBV5-4 and TRBJ1-1 gives the full variable domain: ETGVTQSPTHLIKTRGQQVTLRCSSQSGHNTVSWYQQALGQGPQFIFQYYREEENGRGNFPPRFSGLQFPNYSSELNVNALELDDSALYLCASSLSGGPTEAFFGQGTRLTVV.

This clone has just a few counts. The V gene is TRBV5-8, the J gene TRBJ1-1; no definite D call. Germline CDR1 reads SGHTS; CDR2 reads YDEGEE. Trimming removed 2 bases at V and 1 base at J, with 6 bases between. This CDR3 is 13 amino acids long. The CDR3 is CASSFRRNTEAFF. The CDR3 region has the DNA TGTGCCAGCAGCTTTCGTCGGAACACTGAAGCTTTCTTT.

The chain joins TRBV5-4 to TRBJ2-7; 9 nucleotides align to TRBD2. V shed 0 bases and J 4 bases; nucleotides not matched to a gene: 11. The germline CDR1 and CDR2 sequences are SGHNT and YYREEE (reference sequence). The CDR3 runs to 17 residues. CDR3 amino acids: CASSLAGGSGSRYEQYF. DNA for the CDR3: TGTGCCAGCAGCTTGGCCGGGGGTAGCGGGAGTAGGTACGAGCAGTACTTC.

The V call is TRBV19, the J call TRBJ1-2; D is uncertain. Germline V gives CDR1 LNHDA, CDR2 SQIVND (reference sequence). CDR3 length: 14 residues. Deletions cut 5 bases from V and 12 bases from J, with 22 bases between. As DNA, the CDR3 is TGTGCCAGTAGTCCAATCGAAGGCCTAGGCGTGGACACCTTC. Its protein is CASSPIEGLGVDTF.

The J gene is TRBJ2-1, the V gene TRBV11-1, with D perhaps TRBD2 (5 bases). Trimming shortened V by 2 bases and J by 12 bases, and 14 bases separated the two germline ends. CDR1 is SGHAT, CDR2 FQDESV, per germline (reference sequence). This CDR3 contains 13 residues. The CDR3 sequence is CASSLMEAVGQFF. The DNA for the CDR3 is TGTGCCAGCAGCTTAATGGAAGCGGTCGGGCAGTTCTTC.

The genes are TRBV6-5 and TRBJ2-7, with TRBD2 matching 9 bases. This CDR3 spans 15 amino acids. V shed 0 bases, J shed 3 bases, and the junction held 3 bases outside the gene matches. CDR1 MNHEY and CDR2 SVGAGI come from the germline V gene. CDR3 residues: CASSYSLAGVYEQYF. In nucleotides, the CDR3 is TGTGCCAGCAGTTACTCGTTAGCGGGAGTCTACGAGCAGTACTTC.

This rearrangement joins TRBV5-1 to TRBJ1-1; maybe TRBD1 (5 bases). The germline V gene has CDR1 SGHRS and CDR2 YFSETQ. This CDR3 region has 14 residues. Deletions cut 4 bases from V and 5 bases from J, with 15 bases between. This chain's CDR3 is CASSPQGGSTEAFF. CDR3 DNA: TGCGCCAGCAGCCCGCAGGGTGGGAGTACTGAAGCTTTCTTT.

The CDR3 nucleotides are TGTGCCAGCAGTTACGGGACGCATCTTCCCACCGGGGAGCTGTTTTTT. This encodes CASSYGTHLPTGELFF. The chain combines TRBV6-5 with TRBJ2-2; D is perhaps TRBD1 or TRBD2 (5 bases each). Per germline, CDR1 MNHEY and CDR2 SVGAGI. With 2 bases removed from V and 4 bases from J, the gap between germline ends came to 14 bases. This CDR3 region has 16 residues.

The chain employs TRBV5-8 and TRBJ2-6, with D tentatively TRBD1 (6 bases). Germline V lookup: CDR1 SGHTS, CDR2 YDEGEE. CDR3 length: 16 amino acids. Deletions cut 0 bases from V and 4 bases from J, with 11 bases between. Here the CDR3 reads CASSLDRGIGANVLTF. DNA of the CDR3: TGTGCCAGCAGCTTGGATAGGGGGATAGGGGCCAACGTCCTGACTTTC.

The chain links TRBV18 to TRBJ2-5; D is possibly TRBD2 (7 bases). Trimming took 0 bases from V and 2 from J, leaving 10 bases between them. Germline CDR1 is KGHSH and CDR2 is LQKENI. The CDR3 consists of 15 residues. The CDR3 coding sequence is TGTGCCAGCTCACCACCGGGGGGGACACAAGAGACCCAGTACTTC. It translates to CASSPPGGTQETQYF.

The rearrangement joins TRBV4-2 to TRBJ1-2; TRBD1 matches at 10 bases. Trimming cost V 1 base and J 4 bases; bases outside gene matches: 6. Germline assignment: CDR1 LGHNA and CDR2 YNFKEQ. This CDR3 comprises 16 residues. The CDR3 region is CASSQAGTGVSYGYTF. In DNA, the CDR3 is TGTGCCAGCAGCCAAGCCGGGACAGGGGTCTCCTATGGCTACACCTTC.